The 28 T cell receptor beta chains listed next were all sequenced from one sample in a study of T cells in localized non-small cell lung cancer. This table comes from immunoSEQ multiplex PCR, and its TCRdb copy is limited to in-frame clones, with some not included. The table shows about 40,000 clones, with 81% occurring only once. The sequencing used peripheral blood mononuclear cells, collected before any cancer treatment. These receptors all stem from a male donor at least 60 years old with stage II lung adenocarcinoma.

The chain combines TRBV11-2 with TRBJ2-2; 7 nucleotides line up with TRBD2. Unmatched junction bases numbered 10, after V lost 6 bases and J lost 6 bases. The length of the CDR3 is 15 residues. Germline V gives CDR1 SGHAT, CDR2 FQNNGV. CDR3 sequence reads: CASRTQTGGPGELFF. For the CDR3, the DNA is TGTGCCAGCAGAACCCAGACGGGGGGTCCCGGGGAGCTGTTTTTT.

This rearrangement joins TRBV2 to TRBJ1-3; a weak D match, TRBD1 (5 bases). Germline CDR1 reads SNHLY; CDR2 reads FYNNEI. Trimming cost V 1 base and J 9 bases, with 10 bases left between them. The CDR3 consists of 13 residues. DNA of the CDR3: TGTGCCAGCAGTGAAGTCTCGGGGGGCACCATATATTTT. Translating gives CASSEVSGGTIYF.

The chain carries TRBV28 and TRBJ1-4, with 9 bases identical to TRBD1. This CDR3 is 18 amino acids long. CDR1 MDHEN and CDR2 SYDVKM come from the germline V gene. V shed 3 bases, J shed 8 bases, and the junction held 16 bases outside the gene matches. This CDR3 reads CASSFPSTGQGVREKLFF. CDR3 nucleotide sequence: TGTGCCAGCAGTTTCCCCTCAACGGGACAGGGAGTTCGCGAAAAACTGTTTTTT.

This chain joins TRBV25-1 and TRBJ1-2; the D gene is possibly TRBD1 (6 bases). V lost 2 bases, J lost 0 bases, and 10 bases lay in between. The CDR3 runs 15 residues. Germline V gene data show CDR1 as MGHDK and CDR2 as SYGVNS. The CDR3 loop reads CASSERQATNYGYTF. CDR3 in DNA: TGTGCCAGCAGTGAAAGACAGGCCACTAACTATGGCTACACCTTC.

The CDR3 nucleotides read TGTGCCAGCAGTTTATCGGGGACAGGGCGGACTGAAGCTTTCTTT. Its protein is CASSLSGTGRTEAFF. The V call is TRBV28, the J call TRBJ1-1; TRBD1 aligns across 9 bases. The CDR3 runs to 15 residues. The trim removed 1 base at V and 5 bases at J, leaving 5 bases unmatched. Germline V gives CDR1 MDHEN, CDR2 SYDVKM.

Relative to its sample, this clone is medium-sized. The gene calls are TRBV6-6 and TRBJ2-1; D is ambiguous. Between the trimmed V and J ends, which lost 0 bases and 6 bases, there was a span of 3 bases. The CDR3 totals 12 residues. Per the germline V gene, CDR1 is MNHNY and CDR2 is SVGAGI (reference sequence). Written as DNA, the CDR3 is TGTGCCAGCAGTTACTCACTCAATGAGCAGTTCTTC. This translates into CASSYSLNEQFF.

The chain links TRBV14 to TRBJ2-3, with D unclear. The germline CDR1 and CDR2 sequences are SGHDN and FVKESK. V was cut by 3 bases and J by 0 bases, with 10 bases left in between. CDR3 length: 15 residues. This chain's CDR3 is CASSQHLASTDTQYF. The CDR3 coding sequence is TGTGCCAGCAGCCAGCACCTGGCTAGCACAGATACGCAGTATTTT.

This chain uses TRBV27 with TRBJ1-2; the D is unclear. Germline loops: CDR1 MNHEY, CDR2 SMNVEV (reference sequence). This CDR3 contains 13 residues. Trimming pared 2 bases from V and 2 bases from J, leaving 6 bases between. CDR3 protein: CASSLTSNYGYTF. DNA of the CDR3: TGTGCCAGCAGTTTAACCTCCAACTATGGCTACACCTTC.

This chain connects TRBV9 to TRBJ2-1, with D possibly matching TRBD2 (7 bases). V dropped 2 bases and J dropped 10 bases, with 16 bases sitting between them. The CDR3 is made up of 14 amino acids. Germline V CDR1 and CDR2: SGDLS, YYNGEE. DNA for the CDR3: TGTGCCAGCAGCGTTGGAGGGGGGGCCCCGGAGCAGTTCTTC. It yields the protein CASSVGGGAPEQFF.

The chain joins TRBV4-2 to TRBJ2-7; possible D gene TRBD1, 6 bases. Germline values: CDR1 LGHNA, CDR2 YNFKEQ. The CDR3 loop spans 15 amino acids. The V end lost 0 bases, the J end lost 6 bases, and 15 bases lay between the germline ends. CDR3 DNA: TGTGCCAGCAGCCAAGATTGGCGACAGGTAGGCGAGCAGTACTTC. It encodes CASSQDWRQVGEQYF.

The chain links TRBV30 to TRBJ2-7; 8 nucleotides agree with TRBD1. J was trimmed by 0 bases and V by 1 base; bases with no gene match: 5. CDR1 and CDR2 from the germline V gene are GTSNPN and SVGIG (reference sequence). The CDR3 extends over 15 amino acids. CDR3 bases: TGTGCCTGGAGTGGGAGACAGGGGTCCTCCTACGAGCAGTACTTC. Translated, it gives CAWSGRQGSSYEQYF.

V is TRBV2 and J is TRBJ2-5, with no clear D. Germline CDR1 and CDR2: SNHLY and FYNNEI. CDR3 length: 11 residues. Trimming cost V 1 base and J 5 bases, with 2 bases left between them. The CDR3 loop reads CASSEGETQYF. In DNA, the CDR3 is TGTGCCAGCAGTGAAGGGGAGACCCAGTACTTC.

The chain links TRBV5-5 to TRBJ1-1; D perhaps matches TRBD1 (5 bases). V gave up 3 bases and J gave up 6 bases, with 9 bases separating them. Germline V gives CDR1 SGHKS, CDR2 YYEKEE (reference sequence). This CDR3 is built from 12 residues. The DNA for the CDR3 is TGTGCCAGCAGCTGGGACCGCTCTGAAGCTTTCTTT. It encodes CASSWDRSEAFF.

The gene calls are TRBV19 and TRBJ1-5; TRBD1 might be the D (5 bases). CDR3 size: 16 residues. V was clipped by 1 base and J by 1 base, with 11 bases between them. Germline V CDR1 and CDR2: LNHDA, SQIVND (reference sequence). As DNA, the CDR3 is TGTGCCAGTAGTATAGTTGGGGCGCAGAGCAATCAGCCCCAGCATTTT. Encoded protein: CASSIVGAQSNQPQHF.

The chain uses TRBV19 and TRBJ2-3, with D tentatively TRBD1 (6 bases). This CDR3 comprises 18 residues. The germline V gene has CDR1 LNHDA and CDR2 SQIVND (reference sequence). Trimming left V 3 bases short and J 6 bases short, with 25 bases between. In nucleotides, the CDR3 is TGTGCCAGTAGTATCGTGTCCTTGTTACAGGGCCGGATCGATACGCAGTATTTT. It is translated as CASSIVSLLQGRIDTQYF.

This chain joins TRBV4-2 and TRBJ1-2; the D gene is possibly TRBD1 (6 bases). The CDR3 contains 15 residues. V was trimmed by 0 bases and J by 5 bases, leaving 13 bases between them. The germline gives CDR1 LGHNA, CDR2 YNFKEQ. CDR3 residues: CASSQDSGARYGYTF. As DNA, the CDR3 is TGTGCCAGCAGCCAAGATTCAGGGGCGCGGTATGGCTACACCTTC.

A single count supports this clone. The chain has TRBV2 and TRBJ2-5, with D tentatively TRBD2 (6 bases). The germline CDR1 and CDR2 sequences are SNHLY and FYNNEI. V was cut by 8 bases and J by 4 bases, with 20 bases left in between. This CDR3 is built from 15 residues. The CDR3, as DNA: TGTGCCAGCTCCAGCGGGTTTAGCGTCGGAGAGACCCAGTACTTC. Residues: CASSSGFSVGETQYF.

CDR3 sequence (DNA): TGTGCCTCCTCCCCCCTAGCGGGAGGAGGAGATACGCAGTATTTT. This gives the protein CASSPLAGGGDTQYF. The chain has TRBV10-3 and TRBJ2-3; 11 bases line up with TRBD2. This CDR3 has 15 residues. V gave up 11 bases and J gave up 5 bases; unmatched junction bases: 12. Looked up from germline, CDR1 is ENHRY and CDR2 is SYGVKD.

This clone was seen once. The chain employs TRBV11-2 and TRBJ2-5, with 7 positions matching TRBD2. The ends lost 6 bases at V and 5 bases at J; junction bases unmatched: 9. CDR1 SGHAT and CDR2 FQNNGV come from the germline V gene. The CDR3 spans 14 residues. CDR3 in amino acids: CASSPWGGGETQYF. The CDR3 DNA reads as TGTGCCAGCAGTCCATGGGGGGGAGGCGAGACCCAGTACTTC.

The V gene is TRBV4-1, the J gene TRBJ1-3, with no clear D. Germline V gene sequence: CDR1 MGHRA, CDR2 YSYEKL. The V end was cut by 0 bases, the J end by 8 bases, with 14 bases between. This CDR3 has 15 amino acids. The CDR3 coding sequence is TGCGCCAGCAGCCAAGATATGGGTCCCGGGGACACCATATATTTT. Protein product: CASSQDMGPGDTIYF.

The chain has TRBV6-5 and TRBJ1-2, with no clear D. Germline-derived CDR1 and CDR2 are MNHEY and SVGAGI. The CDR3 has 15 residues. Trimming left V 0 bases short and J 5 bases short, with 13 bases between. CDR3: CASSYSRTGWYGYTF. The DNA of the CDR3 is TGTGCCAGCAGTTACTCGAGGACGGGGTGGTATGGCTACACCTTC.

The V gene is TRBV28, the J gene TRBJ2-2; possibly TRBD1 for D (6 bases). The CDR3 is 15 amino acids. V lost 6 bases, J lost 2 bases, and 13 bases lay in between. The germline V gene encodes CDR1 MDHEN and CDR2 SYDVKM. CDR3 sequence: CASRHGQPNTGELFF. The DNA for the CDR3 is TGTGCCAGCAGGCACGGACAGCCTAACACCGGGGAGCTGTTTTTT.

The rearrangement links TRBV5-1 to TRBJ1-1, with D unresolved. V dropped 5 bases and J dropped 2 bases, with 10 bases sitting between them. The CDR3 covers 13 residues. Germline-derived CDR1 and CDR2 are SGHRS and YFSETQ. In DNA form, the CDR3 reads TGCGCCAGCAGTTGGAGCCCAAACACTGAAGCTTTCTTT. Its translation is CASSWSPNTEAFF.

The CDR3 loop is CAWLPFTGFDTEAFF. The CDR3 nucleotides read TGTGCCTGGCTTCCCTTCACAGGGTTCGACACTGAAGCTTTCTTT. The chain recombines TRBV30 with TRBJ1-1; D is possibly TRBD1 (6 bases). The V and J ends lost 5 bases and 3 bases respectively, with 19 bases between them. This CDR3 has 15 residues. Germline values: CDR1 GTSNPN, CDR2 SVGIG (reference sequence).

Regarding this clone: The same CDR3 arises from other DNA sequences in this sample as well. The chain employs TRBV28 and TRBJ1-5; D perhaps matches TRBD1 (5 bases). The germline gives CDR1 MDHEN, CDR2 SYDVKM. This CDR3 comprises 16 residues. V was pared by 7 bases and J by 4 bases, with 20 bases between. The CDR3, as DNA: TGTGCCAGCACCTTGAGTTTGGGGCTAAGGAATCAGCCCCAGCATTTT. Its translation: CASTLSLGLRNQPQHF.

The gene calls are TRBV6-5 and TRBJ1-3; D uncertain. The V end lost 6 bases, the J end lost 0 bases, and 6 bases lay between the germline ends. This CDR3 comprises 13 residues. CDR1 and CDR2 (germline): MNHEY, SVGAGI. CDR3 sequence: CASRSSSGNTIYF. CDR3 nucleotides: TGTGCCAGCAGATCTTCCTCTGGAAACACCATATATTTT.

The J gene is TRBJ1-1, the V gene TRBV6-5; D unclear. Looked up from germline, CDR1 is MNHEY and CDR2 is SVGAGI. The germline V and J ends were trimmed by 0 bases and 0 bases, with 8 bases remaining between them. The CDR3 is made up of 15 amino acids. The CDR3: CASSYSTRLNTEAFF. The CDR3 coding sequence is TGTGCCAGCAGTTACTCGACACGGTTGAACACTGAAGCTTTCTTT.

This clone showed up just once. CDR3 loop: CASSSLAGGGETQYF. The CDR3, as DNA: TGTGCCAGCAGTAGTTTAGCGGGAGGGGGAGAGACCCAGTACTTC. The chain combines TRBV6-5 with TRBJ2-5; 11 nucleotides align to TRBD2. In germline, CDR1 is MNHEY, CDR2 SVGAGI. V lost 5 bases to trimming and J lost 4 bases; unmatched junction nucleotides: 6. The CDR3 covers 15 residues.